This T cell receptor beta chain appears in the sequencing data of a study of CD8 T cells in Susac syndrome. TCR beta sequencing covered blood CD8+ and CD4+ T cells. Healthy donors constituted the controls, which were matched for age and sex. Reverse transcription used about 0.45 to 1 ug RNA and random hexamers. A multiplex approach, immunoSEQ multiplex PCR, amplified TCR beta CDR3 across 54 Vbeta and 13 Jbeta. TCRdb re-called the immunoSEQ multiplex PCR reads through MiXCR, storing one row per CDR3 protein. There are some 110,000 distinct CDR3 sequences in the sample; around 95% occur only once, and over 0.065% lies in the top ten. The clonotype was recovered from a human donor in good health. Sequenced input: CD4+ T cells from PBMCs.

In DNA form, the CDR3 reads TGCGCCAGCAGCTTGCGGGGAGGGCCAGACAATGAGCAGTTCTTC. This encodes CASSLRGGPDNEQFF. The chain has TRBV5-1 and TRBJ2-1; 7 positions agree with TRBD2. This CDR3 is built from 15 residues. The germline CDR1 and CDR2 sequences are SGHRS and YFSETQ. V dropped 1 base and J dropped 5; count of bases not matched to a gene: 6.